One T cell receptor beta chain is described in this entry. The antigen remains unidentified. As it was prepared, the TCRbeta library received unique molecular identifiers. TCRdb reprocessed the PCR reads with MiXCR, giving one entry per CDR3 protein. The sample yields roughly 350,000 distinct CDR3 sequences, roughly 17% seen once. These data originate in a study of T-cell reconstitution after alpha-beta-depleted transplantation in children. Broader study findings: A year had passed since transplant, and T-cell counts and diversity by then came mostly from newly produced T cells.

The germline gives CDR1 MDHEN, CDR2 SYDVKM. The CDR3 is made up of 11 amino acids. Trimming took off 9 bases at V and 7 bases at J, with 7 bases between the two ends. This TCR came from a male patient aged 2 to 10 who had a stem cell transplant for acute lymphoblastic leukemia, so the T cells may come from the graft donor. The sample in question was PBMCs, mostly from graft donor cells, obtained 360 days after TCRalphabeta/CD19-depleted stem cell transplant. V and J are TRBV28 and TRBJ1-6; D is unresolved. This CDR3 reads CASARNSPLHF. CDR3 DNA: TGTGCCAGTGCGCGGAATTCACCCCTCCACTTT.